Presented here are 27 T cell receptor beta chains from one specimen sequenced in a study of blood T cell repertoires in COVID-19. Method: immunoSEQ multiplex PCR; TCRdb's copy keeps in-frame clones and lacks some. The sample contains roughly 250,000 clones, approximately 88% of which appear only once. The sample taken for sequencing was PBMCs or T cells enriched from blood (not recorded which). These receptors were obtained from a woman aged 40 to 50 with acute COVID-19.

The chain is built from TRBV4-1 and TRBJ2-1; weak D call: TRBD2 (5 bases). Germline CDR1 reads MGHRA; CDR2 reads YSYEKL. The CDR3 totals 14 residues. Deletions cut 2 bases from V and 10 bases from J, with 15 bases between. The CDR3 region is CASSQTGSQLEQFF. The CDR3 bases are TGCGCCAGCAGCCAAACGGGATCCCAGCTCGAGCAGTTCTTC.

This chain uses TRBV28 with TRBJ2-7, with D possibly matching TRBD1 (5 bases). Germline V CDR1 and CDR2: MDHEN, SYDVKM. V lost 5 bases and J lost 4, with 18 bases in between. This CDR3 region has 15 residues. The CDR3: CASSPEDRSSYEQYF. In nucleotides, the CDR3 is TGTGCCAGCAGTCCCGAAGACAGATCGAGTTACGAGCAGTACTTC.

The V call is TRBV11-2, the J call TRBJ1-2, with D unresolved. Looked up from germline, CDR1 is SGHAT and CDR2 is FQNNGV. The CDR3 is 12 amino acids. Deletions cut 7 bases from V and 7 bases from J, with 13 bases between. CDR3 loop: CASIRGLGGYTF. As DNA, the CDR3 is TGTGCCAGCATACGGGGTTTGGGTGGCTACACCTTC.

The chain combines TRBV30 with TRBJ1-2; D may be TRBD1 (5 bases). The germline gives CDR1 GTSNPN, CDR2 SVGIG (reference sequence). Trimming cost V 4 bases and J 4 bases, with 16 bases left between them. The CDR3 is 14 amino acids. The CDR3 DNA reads TGTGCCTGGACCGGTTCCCGGGGGGTCTATGGCTACACCTTC. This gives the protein CAWTGSRGVYGYTF.

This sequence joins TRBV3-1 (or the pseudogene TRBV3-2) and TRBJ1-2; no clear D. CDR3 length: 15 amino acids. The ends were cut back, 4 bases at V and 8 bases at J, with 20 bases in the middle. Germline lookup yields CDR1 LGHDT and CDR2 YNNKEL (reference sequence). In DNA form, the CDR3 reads TGTGCCAGCAGCCCCCCGGGGAGGACGGTCTACGGCTACACCTTC. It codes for CASSPPGRTVYGYTF.

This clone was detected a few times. The CDR3 loop is CASSVVPGLGTDTQYF. The CDR3 region has the DNA TGTGCCAGCAGCGTAGTCCCTGGACTGGGCACAGATACGCAGTATTTT. J is TRBJ2-3 and V is TRBV9; TRBD2 might be the D (5 bases). V was cut by 0 bases and J by 1 base, with 12 bases left in between. This CDR3 has 16 residues. The germline V gene encodes CDR1 SGDLS and CDR2 YYNGEE.

CDR3 sequence reads: CASSNQLAGSTDTQYF. The CDR3 DNA sequence: TGTGCCAGTAGTAACCAATTAGCGGGAAGTACAGATACGCAGTATTTT. V usage is TRBV19 and J usage is TRBJ2-3; 8 bases are shared with TRBD2. The CDR3 consists of 16 residues. With 4 bases clipped from V and 3 bases from J, the junction kept 9 bases outside the gene matches. Germline V gene data show CDR1 as LNHDA and CDR2 as SQIVND (reference sequence).

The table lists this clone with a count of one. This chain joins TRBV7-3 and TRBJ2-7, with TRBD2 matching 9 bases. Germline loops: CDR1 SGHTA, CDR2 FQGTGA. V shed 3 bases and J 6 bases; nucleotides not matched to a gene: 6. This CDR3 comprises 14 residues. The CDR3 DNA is TGTGCCAGCAGCTTGGGACTAGCAACTCGCGAGCAGTACTTC. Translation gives CASSLGLATREQYF.

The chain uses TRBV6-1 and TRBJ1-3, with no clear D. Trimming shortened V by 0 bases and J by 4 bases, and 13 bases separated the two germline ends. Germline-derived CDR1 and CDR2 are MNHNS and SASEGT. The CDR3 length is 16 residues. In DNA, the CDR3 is TGTGCCAGCAGTGAAGCTCTGGCAGGATCAGGAAACACCATATATTTT. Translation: CASSEALAGSGNTIYF.

CDR3 amino acids: CATFRDRGLIYEKLFF. Written as DNA, the CDR3 is TGTGCCACCTTCCGGGACAGGGGCCTTATCTATGAAAAACTGTTTTTT. The chain employs TRBV24-1 and TRBJ1-4; 10 nucleotides match TRBD1. Trimming took 9 bases from V and 6 from J; bases not matched to a gene: 12. This CDR3 spans 16 amino acids. The germline gives CDR1 KGHDR, CDR2 SFDVKD.

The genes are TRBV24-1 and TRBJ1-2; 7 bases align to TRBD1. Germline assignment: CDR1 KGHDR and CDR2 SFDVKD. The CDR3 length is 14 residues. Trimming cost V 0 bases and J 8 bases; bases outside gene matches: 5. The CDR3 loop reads CATSDLVTGNGYTF. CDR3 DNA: TGTGCCACCAGTGATTTGGTGACAGGGAACGGCTACACCTTC.

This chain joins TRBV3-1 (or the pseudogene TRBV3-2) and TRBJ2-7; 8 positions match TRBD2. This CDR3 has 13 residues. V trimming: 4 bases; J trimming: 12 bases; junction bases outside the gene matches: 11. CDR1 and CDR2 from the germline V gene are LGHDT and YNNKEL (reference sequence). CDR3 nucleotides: TGTGCCAGCAGCCCCCCGGGGGGGCTAGAGGCGTACTTC. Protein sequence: CASSPPGGLEAYF.

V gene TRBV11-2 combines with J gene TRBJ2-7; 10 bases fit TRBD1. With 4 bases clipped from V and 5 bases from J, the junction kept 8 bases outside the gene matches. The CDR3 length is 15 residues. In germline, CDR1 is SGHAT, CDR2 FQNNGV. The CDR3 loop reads CASSSRTGGIDEQYF. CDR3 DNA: TGTGCCAGCAGCTCAAGGACAGGGGGGATTGACGAGCAGTACTTC. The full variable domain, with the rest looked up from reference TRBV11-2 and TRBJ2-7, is EAGVAQSPRYKIIEKRQSVAFWCNPISGHATLYWYQQILGQGPKLLIQFQNNGVVDDSQLPKDRFSAERLKGVDSTLKIQPAKLEDSAVYLCASSSRTGGIDEQYFGPGTRLTVT.

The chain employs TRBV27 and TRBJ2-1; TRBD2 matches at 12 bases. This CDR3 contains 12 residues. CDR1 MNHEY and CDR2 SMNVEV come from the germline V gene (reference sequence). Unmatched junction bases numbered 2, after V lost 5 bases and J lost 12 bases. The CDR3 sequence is CASSPLAGGQFF. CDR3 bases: TGTGCCAGCAGTCCACTAGCGGGAGGGCAGTTCTTC.

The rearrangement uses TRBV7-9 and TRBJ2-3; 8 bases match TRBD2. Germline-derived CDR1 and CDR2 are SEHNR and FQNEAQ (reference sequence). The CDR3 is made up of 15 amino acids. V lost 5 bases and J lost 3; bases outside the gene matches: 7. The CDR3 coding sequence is TGTGCCAGCAGCGTAACTAGCGGAACTACAGATACGCAGTATTTT. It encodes CASSVTSGTTDTQYF.

The CDR3 protein is CASGGEGNTEAFF. DNA of the CDR3: TGTGCCAGCGGAGGGGAAGGGAACACTGAAGCTTTCTTT. The chain links TRBV2 to TRBJ1-1; tentatively, D is TRBD1 (5 bases). This CDR3 region has 13 residues. Germline loops: CDR1 SNHLY, CDR2 FYNNEI. V was pared by 8 bases and J by 1 base, with 11 bases between.

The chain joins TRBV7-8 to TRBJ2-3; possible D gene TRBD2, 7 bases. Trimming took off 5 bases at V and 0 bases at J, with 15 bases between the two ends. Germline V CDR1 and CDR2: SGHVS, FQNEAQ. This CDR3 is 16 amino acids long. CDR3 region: CASSPLGGESTDTQYF. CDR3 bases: TGTGCCAGCAGCCCCTTAGGGGGGGAAAGCACAGATACGCAGTATTTT.

DNA of the CDR3: TGTGCCAGCAGTGAATTAAAGGGACAGGCCTCTGGGGCCAACGTCCTGACTTTC. It codes for CASSELKGQASGANVLTF. The chain carries TRBV25-1 and TRBJ2-6, with 8 bases identical to TRBD1. Germline V gene sequence: CDR1 MGHDK, CDR2 SYGVNS. The junction had 5 bases not matched to a gene; V was cut back by 1 base and J by 0 bases. This CDR3 spans 18 amino acids.

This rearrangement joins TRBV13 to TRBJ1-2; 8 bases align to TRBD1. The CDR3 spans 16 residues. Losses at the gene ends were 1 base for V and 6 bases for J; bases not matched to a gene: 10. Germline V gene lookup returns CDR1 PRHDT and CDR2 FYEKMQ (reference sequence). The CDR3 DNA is TGTGCCAGCAGCTTAGATGGTCAGGGGGCAAAGGATGGCTACACCTTC. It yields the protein CASSLDGQGAKDGYTF.

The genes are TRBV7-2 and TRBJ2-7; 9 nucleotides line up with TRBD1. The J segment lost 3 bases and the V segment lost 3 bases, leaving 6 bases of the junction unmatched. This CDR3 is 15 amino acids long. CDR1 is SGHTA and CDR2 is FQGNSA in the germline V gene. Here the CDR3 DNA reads TGTGCCAGCAGCTTCCGGGACAGGGTACTCTACGAGCAGTACTTC. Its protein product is CASSFRDRVLYEQYF.

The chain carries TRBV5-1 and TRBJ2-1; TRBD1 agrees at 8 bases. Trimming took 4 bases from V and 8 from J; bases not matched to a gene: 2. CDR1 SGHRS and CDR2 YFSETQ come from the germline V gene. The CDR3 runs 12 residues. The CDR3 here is CASSLDRDEQFF. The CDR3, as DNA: TGCGCCAGCAGCCTGGACAGGGATGAGCAGTTCTTC.

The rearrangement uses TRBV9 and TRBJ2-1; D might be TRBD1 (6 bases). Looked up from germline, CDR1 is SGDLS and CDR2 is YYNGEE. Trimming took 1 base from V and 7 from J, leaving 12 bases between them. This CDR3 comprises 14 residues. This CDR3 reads CASSVPQGWNEQFF. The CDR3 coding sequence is TGTGCCAGCAGCGTACCCCAGGGGTGGAATGAGCAGTTCTTC.

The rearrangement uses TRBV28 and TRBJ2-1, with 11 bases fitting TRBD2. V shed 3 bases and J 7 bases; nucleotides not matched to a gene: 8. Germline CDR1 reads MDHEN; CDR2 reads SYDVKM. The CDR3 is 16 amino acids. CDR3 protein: CASSLGIAGGGNEQFF. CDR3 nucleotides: TGTGCCAGCAGTTTGGGAATAGCGGGAGGGGGAAATGAGCAGTTCTTC.

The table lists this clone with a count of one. The CDR3 DNA is TGTGCCAGCAGCTCGGACAGGGTATCCACTGAAGCTTTCTTT. It translates to CASSSDRVSTEAFF. The gene calls are TRBV11-3 and TRBJ1-1; TRBD1 matches at 8 bases. Germline V gene sequence: CDR1 SGHNT, CDR2 YENEEA. J was trimmed by 4 bases and V by 4 bases; bases with no gene match: 5. The CDR3 is made up of 14 amino acids.

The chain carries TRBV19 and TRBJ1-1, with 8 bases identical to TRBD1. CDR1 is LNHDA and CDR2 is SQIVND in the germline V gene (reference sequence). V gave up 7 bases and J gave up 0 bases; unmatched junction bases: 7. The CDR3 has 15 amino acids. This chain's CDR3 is CASNWDRTLNTEAFF. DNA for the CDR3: TGTGCCAGTAATTGGGACAGGACATTGAACACTGAAGCTTTCTTT.

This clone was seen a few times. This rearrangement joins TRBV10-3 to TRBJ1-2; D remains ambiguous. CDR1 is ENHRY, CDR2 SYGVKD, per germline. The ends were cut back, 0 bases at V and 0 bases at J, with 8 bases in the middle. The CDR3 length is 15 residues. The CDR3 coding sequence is TGTGCCATCAGTGAGTCAGCGGAAGCTAACTATGGCTACACCTTC. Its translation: CAISESAEANYGYTF.

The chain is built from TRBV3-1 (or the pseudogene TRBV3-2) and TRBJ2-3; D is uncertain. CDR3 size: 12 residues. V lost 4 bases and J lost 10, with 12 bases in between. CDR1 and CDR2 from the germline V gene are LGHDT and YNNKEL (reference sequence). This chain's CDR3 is CASSLGPGSQYF. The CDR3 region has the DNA TGTGCCAGCAGCCTTGGTCCAGGATCGCAGTATTTT.